The 21 T cell receptor beta chains listed next were all sequenced from one sample in a study of cytomegalovirus exposure and HLA in healthy donors. Use of 60 Vbeta and 13 Jbeta primers characterized the PCR. Sequencing used immunoSEQ multiplex PCR; TCRdb keeps in-frame clones, though not all of them. The data contain 150,000 or so clones, roughly four fifths of them seen just once; the ten biggest clones take up roughly 1.9%. The sequenced sample was PBMCs. These receptors were taken from a woman aged 40 to 55 in good health and CMV-seronegative.

The chain employs TRBV19 and TRBJ1-4; 8 positions match TRBD1. There are 14 residues in the CDR3. Germline lookup yields CDR1 LNHDA and CDR2 SQIVND (reference sequence). V was clipped by 6 bases and J by 8 bases; unmatched bases: 8. The CDR3 protein is CASRDRDVLEKLFF. The CDR3 region has the DNA TGTGCCAGTAGGGACAGGGATGTTTTAGAAAAACTGTTTTTT.

The V and J genes are TRBV7-2 and TRBJ2-7; tentatively, D is TRBD2 (6 bases). Germline CDR1 is SGHTA and CDR2 is FQGNSA. V was clipped by 3 bases and J by 0 bases, with 12 bases between them. The CDR3 has 15 residues. The CDR3 here is CASSFQATSSYEQYF. The DNA for the CDR3 is TGTGCCAGCAGCTTCCAAGCGACTAGCTCCTACGAGCAGTACTTC.

This chain joins TRBV6-1 and TRBJ2-7; D is perhaps TRBD2 (6 bases). Trimming shortened V by 3 bases and J by 3 bases, and 18 bases separated the two germline ends. There are 16 residues in the CDR3. Germline CDR1 reads MNHNS; CDR2 reads SASEGT. The DNA for the CDR3 is TGTGCCAGCAGTGAGGAAGGTTGGCCAGCGGGCTACGAGCAGTACTTC. Protein: CASSEEGWPAGYEQYF.

This clone was observed a few times. The chain joins TRBV5-6 to TRBJ2-5; D ambiguous. The CDR3 loop spans 11 amino acids. V gave up 4 bases and J gave up 4 bases, with 5 bases separating them. The germline V gene encodes CDR1 SGHDT and CDR2 YYEEEE. The CDR3 sequence: CASSRSETQYF. CDR3 DNA: TGTGCCAGCAGCCGTTCAGAGACCCAGTACTTC.

The chain has TRBV7-2 and TRBJ2-7, with TRBD1 matching over 9 bases. V gave up 3 bases and J gave up 2 bases; unmatched junction bases: 8. The germline V gene has CDR1 SGHTA and CDR2 FQGNSA. This CDR3 has 16 amino acids. The CDR3 coding sequence is TGTGCCAGCAGCTTGAGCCGGGACAGGGTTGCCTACGAGCAGTACTTC. It yields the protein CASSLSRDRVAYEQYF.

The chain carries TRBV19 and TRBJ2-2; a weak D match, TRBD1 (5 bases). The CDR3 is 15 residues long. Germline loops: CDR1 LNHDA, CDR2 SQIVND (reference sequence). V lost 2 bases and J 6 bases, leaving 13 bases between the germline ends. CDR3 loop: CASSIRGRSSGELFF. CDR3 bases: TGTGCCAGTAGTATAAGGGGCAGATCTTCCGGGGAGCTGTTTTTT.

The chain combines TRBV4-1 with TRBJ2-4; 14 bases line up with TRBD2. The CDR3 has 18 amino acids. With 1 base clipped from V and 0 bases from J, the junction kept 2 bases outside the gene matches. Germline V gives CDR1 MGHRA, CDR2 YSYEKL. The CDR3 sequence: CASSQGLAGGLAKNIQYF. The CDR3 DNA sequence: TGCGCCAGCAGCCAAGGACTAGCGGGAGGGCTAGCCAAAAACATTCAGTACTTC.

The chain combines TRBV18 with TRBJ2-7; 8 bases align to TRBD1. The CDR3 is 15 amino acids. With 3 bases clipped from V and 2 bases from J, the junction kept 6 bases outside the gene matches. The V gene's germline CDR1 is KGHSH and CDR2 LQKENI. CDR3 in amino acids: CASSPGQGEAYEQYF. The CDR3 nucleotides read TGTGCCAGCTCACCCGGACAGGGAGAAGCCTACGAGCAGTACTTC.

The J gene is TRBJ2-1, the V gene TRBV5-1; the match to TRBD2 covers 11 bases. The V and J ends lost 0 bases and 6 bases, in that order; junction bases with no gene match: 5. The CDR3 is made up of 16 amino acids. The germline V gene encodes CDR1 SGHRS and CDR2 YFSETQ. This CDR3 is CASSLAVLAGVNEQFF. DNA for the CDR3: TGCGCCAGCAGCTTGGCCGTACTAGCGGGAGTCAATGAGCAGTTCTTC.

The chain links TRBV19 to TRBJ2-1, with D hard to call. Trimming removed 0 bases from V and 10 bases from J, with 16 bases in between. The CDR3 totals 15 residues. Germline V gene sequence: CDR1 LNHDA, CDR2 SQIVND (reference sequence). As DNA, the CDR3 is TGTGCCAGTAGTATAGATCTGGGCTATTCCAGCGAGCAGTTCTTC. It translates to CASSIDLGYSSEQFF.

The chain recombines TRBV5-4 with TRBJ2-7, with a possible D match to TRBD1 (6 bases). CDR3 size: 13 residues. V was shortened by 4 bases and J by 4 bases, with 12 bases between the two germline ends. CDR1 is SGHNT and CDR2 is YYREEE in the germline V gene (reference sequence). The CDR3 spells CASSRDINYEQYF. The DNA for the CDR3 is TGTGCCAGCAGCAGGGACATCAATTACGAGCAGTACTTC.

This clone was detected a few times. V and J are TRBV5-1 and TRBJ2-1; weak D call: TRBD2 (7 bases). This CDR3 is built from 13 residues. Germline CDR1 and CDR2: SGHRS and YFSETQ. V dropped 4 bases and J dropped 8 bases, with 13 bases sitting between them. The CDR3 loop reads CASSGGGRDEQFF. The CDR3 coding sequence is TGCGCCAGCAGCGGCGGGGGCCGGGATGAGCAGTTCTTC.

This sequence joins TRBV25-1 and TRBJ2-3, with TRBD1 as a possible D gene (5 bases). The CDR3 extends over 15 amino acids. V lost 7 bases, J lost 0 bases, and 14 bases lay in between. From germline, CDR1 is MGHDK and CDR2 SYGVNS. The CDR3 sequence is CASNDQGASTDTQYF. The CDR3 DNA is TGTGCCAGCAATGACCAGGGTGCTAGCACAGATACGCAGTATTTT.

The J gene is TRBJ2-2, the V gene TRBV7-9; perhaps TRBD2 as D (5 bases). Germline values: CDR1 SEHNR, CDR2 FQNEAQ (reference sequence). V dropped 2 bases and J dropped 6 bases, with 10 bases sitting between them. The CDR3 is 14 residues long. The CDR3 spells CASSLTTGAGELFF. CDR3 DNA sequence: TGTGCCAGCAGCTTAACTACCGGGGCCGGGGAGCTGTTTTTT.

V is TRBV7-6 and J is TRBJ2-1; no reliable D call. Trimming took 2 bases from V and 6 from J, leaving 11 bases between them. This CDR3 has 14 amino acids. CDR1 and CDR2 (germline): SGHVS, FNYEAQ. In DNA, the CDR3 is TGTGCCAGCAGCTTATTGCGCTATTCCAATGAGCAGTTCTTC. Translating it yields CASSLLRYSNEQFF.

The chain is built from TRBV4-3 and TRBJ1-2; the match to TRBD1 covers 7 bases. The germline gives CDR1 LGHNA, CDR2 YSLEER. V shed 0 bases and J 3 bases; nucleotides not matched to a gene: 4. The CDR3 has 15 amino acids. The CDR3 DNA follows: TGCGCCAGCAGCCAAGATTGGGGACAGCACTATGGCTACACCTTC. Protein product: CASSQDWGQHYGYTF.

As regards this clone: Other nucleotide sequences from this sample produce the same CDR3. The rearrangement links TRBV5-1 to TRBJ2-3; perhaps TRBD2 as D (5 bases). The germline CDR1 and CDR2 sequences are SGHRS and YFSETQ. The CDR3 covers 14 residues. With 1 base removed from V and 1 base from J, the gap between germline ends came to 7 bases. The DNA for the CDR3 is TGCGCCAGCAGCTTGAGCGGACGCACAGATACGCAGTATTTT. Residues: CASSLSGRTDTQYF.

The gene calls are TRBV2 and TRBJ1-5; 7 nucleotides match TRBD1. V was pared by 7 bases and J by 4 bases, with 1 base of the junction left unmatched. CDR3 length: 12 residues. Germline V gene sequence: CDR1 SNHLY, CDR2 FYNNEI. The CDR3 region has the DNA TGTGCCAGCAAGACAGGGAATCAGCCCCAGCATTTT. This encodes CASKTGNQPQHF.

The rearrangement links TRBV11-2 to TRBJ2-1, with D unresolved. Trimming pared 5 bases from V and 13 bases from J, leaving 15 bases between. Looked up from germline, CDR1 is SGHAT and CDR2 is FQNNGV. The CDR3 covers 12 residues. CDR3 sequence reads: CASSPLVAEQFF. The CDR3 nucleotides read TGTGCCAGCAGCCCCCTCGTAGCCGAACAGTTCTTC.

This sequence joins TRBV11-2 and TRBJ1-2; TRBD1 matches 8 bases. Germline CDR1 and CDR2: SGHAT and FQNNGV. The CDR3 consists of 13 residues. Trimming at V came to 5 bases and at J to 8 bases, leaving 7 bases not matched to a gene. Here the CDR3 DNA reads TGTGCCAGCAGCCCCAGGGGGCGAGAAGGCTACACCTTC. Translating it yields CASSPRGREGYTF.

The chain links TRBV7-2 to TRBJ2-5; D may be TRBD1 (5 bases). The V end lost 2 bases, the J end lost 2 bases, and 6 bases lay between the germline ends. The CDR3 covers 13 residues. Germline V gene data show CDR1 as SGHTA and CDR2 as FQGNSA. Here the CDR3 reads CASSLQGQETQYF. DNA for the CDR3: TGTGCCAGCAGCTTACAGGGTCAAGAGACCCAGTACTTC.